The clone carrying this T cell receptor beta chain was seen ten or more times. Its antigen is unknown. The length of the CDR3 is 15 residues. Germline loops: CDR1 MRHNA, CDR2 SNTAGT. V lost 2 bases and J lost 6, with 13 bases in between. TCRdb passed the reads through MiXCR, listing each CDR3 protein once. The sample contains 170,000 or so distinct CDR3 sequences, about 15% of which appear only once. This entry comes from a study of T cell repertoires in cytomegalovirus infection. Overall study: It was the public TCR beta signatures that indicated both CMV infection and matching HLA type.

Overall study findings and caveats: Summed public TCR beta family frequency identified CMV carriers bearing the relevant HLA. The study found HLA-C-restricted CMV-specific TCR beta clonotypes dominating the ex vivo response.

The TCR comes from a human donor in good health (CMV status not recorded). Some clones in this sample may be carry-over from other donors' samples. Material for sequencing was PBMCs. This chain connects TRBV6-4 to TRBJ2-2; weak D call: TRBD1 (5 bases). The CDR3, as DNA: TGTGCCAGCAGTGACGCAGGGAAGAGCGCCGGGGAGCTGTTTTTT. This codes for CASSDAGKSAGELFF.